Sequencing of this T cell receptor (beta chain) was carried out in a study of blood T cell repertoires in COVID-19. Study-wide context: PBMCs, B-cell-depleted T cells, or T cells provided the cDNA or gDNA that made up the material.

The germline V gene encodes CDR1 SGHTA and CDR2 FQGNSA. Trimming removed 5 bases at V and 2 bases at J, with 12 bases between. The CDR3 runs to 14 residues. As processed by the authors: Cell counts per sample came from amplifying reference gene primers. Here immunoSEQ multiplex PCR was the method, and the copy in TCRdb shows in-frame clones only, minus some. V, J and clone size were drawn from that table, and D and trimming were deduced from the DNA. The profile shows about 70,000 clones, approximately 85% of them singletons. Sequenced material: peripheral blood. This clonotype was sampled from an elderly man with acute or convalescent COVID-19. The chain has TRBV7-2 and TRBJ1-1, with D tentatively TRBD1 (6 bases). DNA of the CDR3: TGTGCCAGCAGCCCCCAGGGGCCTAACACTGAAGCTTTCTTT. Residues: CASSPQGPNTEAFF.